This entry features one TCR beta chain sequence. The sample belongs to a study of blood T cell repertoires in COVID-19. Original data processing: For nucleated cells, counts were estimated from reference gene primer amplification. The data were produced by immunoSEQ multiplex PCR, yet TCRdb's version contains in-frame clones alone and is incomplete. The V and J calls and clone size come from that table; D and trimming were worked out from the DNA. The profile shows over 150,000 clones, 75% to 90% of them singletons. Germline V lookup: CDR1 LGHDT, CDR2 YNNKEL (reference sequence). CDR3 length: 14 residues. V dropped 0 bases and J dropped 4 bases, with 7 bases sitting between them.

The sequenced sample was peripheral blood. V gene TRBV3-1 (or the pseudogene TRBV3-2) combines with J gene TRBJ2-1, with D unclear. The receptor's source is a man between 25 and 39 years old with acute or convalescent COVID-19. In nucleotides, the CDR3 is TGTGCCAGCAGCCAAGATTGGCAGTACAATGAGCAGTTCTTC. Its protein is CASSQDWQYNEQFF.